This TCR beta chain is from a study of T cells after yellow fever vaccination. Findings and limits, study-wide: Most clones from primary vaccination were detected again post-booster (about 95% CD4, roughly 91% CD8).

Germline lookup yields CDR1 MGHRA and CDR2 YSYEKL. Trimming took 0 bases from V and 0 from J, leaving 11 bases between them. The length of the CDR3 is 17 residues. This clonotype has more than one count but fewer than ten. Its antigen is as yet unknown. From the 5' RACE reads, TCRdb called clonotypes with MiXCR, one entry per CDR3 protein. The repertoire holds 500,000 to 650,000 distinct CDR3 sequences, roughly 17% seen once, with around 15% in the top ten. The specimen comprised PBMCs, sampled roughly 5 days after the first yellow fever vaccination. This sequence joins TRBV4-1 and TRBJ2-2; D gene uncertain. The sequence was obtained from a man between 18 and 29 years old who received the YFV17D yellow fever vaccine. This CDR3 reads CASSQDLAGANTGELFF. The DNA for the CDR3 is TGCGCCAGCAGCCAAGATTTGGCAGGAGCGAACACCGGGGAGCTGTTTTTT.